Listed here are 20 T cell receptor beta chains from one sample, sequenced in a study of technical replicates of blood from a handful of donors. The protocol was immunoSEQ multiplex PCR, while the TCRdb copy is restricted to in-frame clones and leaves out a portion. The sample shows tens of thousands of clones, more than 80% of them seen only once. The material sequenced was PBMCs. These receptors all stem from a human donor in good health. Some clones in this sample may be carry-over from other donors' samples.

The gene calls are TRBV5-1 and TRBJ2-1; weak D call: TRBD1 (5 bases). The CDR3 is 14 amino acids. The V end lost 4 bases, the J end lost 6 bases, and 14 bases lay between the germline ends. The germline V gene encodes CDR1 SGHRS and CDR2 YFSETQ. The CDR3 DNA is TGCGCCAGCAGCCCCGGAAGACAGCTCAATGAGCAGTTCTTC. As protein: CASSPGRQLNEQFF.

This clone was seen only a few times. The chain has TRBV5-4 and TRBJ2-3; D gene ambiguous. The germline V gene has CDR1 SGHNT and CDR2 YYREEE (reference sequence). CDR3 length equals 11 residues. Trimming shortened V by 0 bases and J by 11 bases, and 7 bases separated the two germline ends. For the CDR3, the DNA is TGTGCCAGCAGCTTGGATGCGGTGCAGTATTTT. Translated, it gives CASSLDAVQYF.

The V gene is TRBV27, the J gene TRBJ2-7; 9 bases are a match to TRBD1. After removal of 5 bases from V and 5 bases from J, the junction contained 7 bases not matched to a gene. This CDR3 region has 14 residues. Germline lookup yields CDR1 MNHEY and CDR2 SMNVEV (reference sequence). The CDR3 coding sequence is TGTGCCAGCAGTCGACAGGGGGGAACTCACGAGCAGTACTTC. Translating gives CASSRQGGTHEQYF.

The rearrangement uses TRBV4-1 and TRBJ2-1, with D perhaps matching TRBD1 (6 bases). This CDR3 spans 14 amino acids. CDR1 MGHRA and CDR2 YSYEKL come from the germline V gene. V was shortened by 0 bases and J by 9 bases, with 12 bases between the two germline ends. The CDR3 nucleotides are TGCGCCAGCAGCCAAGATCACAGGGACCCTGAGCAGTTCTTC. Amino acid sequence: CASSQDHRDPEQFF.

This clone was recorded a few times. One end of the junction varies from germline; a read error may be responsible. CDR3 nucleotides: TGTGCCAGTAGCGTGGCGGGGGCTGCCGGGGATACGCAGTATTTT. Amino acid sequence: CASSVAGAAGDTQYF. The J gene is TRBJ2-3, the V gene TRBV9, with D perhaps TRBD2 (7 bases). This CDR3 comprises 15 residues. Germline V gene sequence: CDR1 SGDLS, CDR2 YYNGEE.

CDR3 coding DNA: TGTGCCAGCAGCTCCGGGACAGGGTTAGGCTACGAGCAGTACTTC. Residues: CASSSGTGLGYEQYF. V gene TRBV5-6 combines with J gene TRBJ2-7, with 9 bases lining up with TRBD1. The CDR3 contains 15 residues. With 3 bases clipped from V and 3 bases from J, the junction kept 7 bases outside the gene matches. Germline-derived CDR1 and CDR2 are SGHDT and YYEEEE.

The J gene is TRBJ2-7, the V gene TRBV18, with 8 bases fitting TRBD2. J gave up 4 bases and V 3 bases, and 8 bases lay outside the gene matches. The CDR3 totals 15 residues. Germline CDR1 and CDR2: KGHSH and LQKENI. The chain's CDR3 is CASSPTGLVSYEQYF. CDR3 in DNA: TGTGCCAGCTCACCCACGGGACTAGTCTCTTACGAGCAGTACTTC.

The genes are TRBV29-1 and TRBJ2-5; tentatively, D is TRBD2 (6 bases). Trimming removed 0 bases from V and 5 bases from J, with 16 bases in between. There are 15 residues in the CDR3. Germline V lookup: CDR1 SQVTM, CDR2 ANQGSEA. CDR3 bases: TGCAGCGTTGAAGAGGCGGGAATCGCAAGGGAGACCCAGTACTTC. Amino acid sequence: CSVEEAGIARETQYF.

This chain joins TRBV5-1 and TRBJ2-3; tentatively, D is TRBD2 (6 bases). The germline CDR1 and CDR2 sequences are SGHRS and YFSETQ. CDR3 length equals 14 residues. Between the trimmed V and J ends, which lost 0 bases and 4 bases, there was a span of 9 bases. CDR3 sequence: CASSLGLASDTQYF. Here the CDR3 DNA reads TGCGCCAGCAGCTTGGGTCTAGCGTCAGATACGCAGTATTTT.

The J gene is TRBJ2-1, the V gene TRBV7-3; 7 bases agree with TRBD1. Per the germline V gene, CDR1 is SGHTA and CDR2 is FQGTGA. V lost 5 bases, J lost 10 bases, and 14 bases stayed unmatched. CDR3 size: 15 residues. The DNA of the CDR3 is TGTGCCAGCAGCCCAATACCGACAGGGAAGGGGGAGCAGTTCTTC. It yields the protein CASSPIPTGKGEQFF.

The chain uses TRBV27 and TRBJ1-3; weak D call: TRBD1 (6 bases). Trimming cost V 4 bases and J 5 bases, with 15 bases left between them. Germline values: CDR1 MNHEY, CDR2 SMNVEV (reference sequence). The CDR3 runs to 15 residues. The CDR3 region has the DNA TGTGCCAGCAGTTCGCACAGGGACGGGAGAAACACCATATATTTT. It codes for CASSSHRDGRNTIYF.

The rearrangement uses TRBV18 and TRBJ2-5, with D maybe TRBD1 (5 bases). Germline assignment: CDR1 KGHSH and CDR2 LQKENI. V was shortened by 2 bases and J by 10 bases, with 14 bases between the two germline ends. This CDR3 has 13 amino acids. The CDR3 reads CASSPGIQDDQYF. CDR3 nucleotide sequence: TGTGCCAGCTCACCAGGAATACAGGATGACCAGTACTTC.

The rearrangement uses TRBV6-6 and TRBJ2-1, with 8 bases lining up with TRBD2. Per germline, CDR1 MNHNY and CDR2 SVGAGI (reference sequence). The CDR3 runs 14 residues. The V gene end was trimmed by 2 bases and the J gene end by 15 bases; junction bases not matched to a gene: 12. As DNA, the CDR3 is TGTGCCAGCAGTTACCCCGTCACTAGCGGCCCTCGGTTCTTC. It specifies CASSYPVTSGPRFF.

V and J are TRBV12-5 and TRBJ1-2, with D perhaps matching TRBD1 (5 bases). Per the germline V gene, CDR1 is LGHNT and CDR2 is FRNRAP. V was pared by 5 bases and J by 8 bases, with 12 bases between. The length of the CDR3 is 12 residues. The CDR3 is CASGAGSGGYTF. The CDR3, as DNA: TGTGCTAGTGGTGCAGGGTCCGGCGGCTACACCTTC.

The chain combines TRBV7-2 with TRBJ1-1, with TRBD1 as a possible D gene (5 bases). CDR1 is SGHTA, CDR2 FQGNSA, per germline. The CDR3 extends over 14 amino acids. Trimming stripped 1 base from V and 10 bases from J, with 16 bases between. The CDR3 DNA reads TGTGCCAGCAGCTTAGGTGGGGGGTTTGTTGTAGCTTTCTTT. This sequence encodes CASSLGGGFVVAFF.

This clone was seen more than once but under ten times. The V and J genes are TRBV4-1 and TRBJ1-6, with D perhaps matching TRBD1 (6 bases). The CDR3 spans 17 residues. The germline CDR1 and CDR2 sequences are MGHRA and YSYEKL. Trimming removed 0 bases from V and 7 bases from J, with 16 bases in between. In DNA form, the CDR3 reads TGCGCCAGCAGCCAAGATCTTGACAGGCGAGGAAATTCACCCCTCCACTTT. It encodes CASSQDLDRRGNSPLHF.

This clone appeared a few times. The chain uses TRBV6-5 and TRBJ2-2, with 10 bases identical to TRBD2. Germline lookup yields CDR1 MNHEY and CDR2 SVGAGI. Trimming removed 2 bases from V and 10 bases from J; junction bases left unmatched: 7. The CDR3 length is 15 residues. CDR3 protein: CASSYQGLAITELFF. CDR3 bases: TGTGCCAGCAGTTACCAGGGACTAGCGATAACGGAGCTGTTTTTT.

The chain joins TRBV7-9 to TRBJ1-2; 8 bases fit TRBD1. The CDR3 extends over 14 amino acids. With V trimmed by 5 bases and J by 4 bases, 6 bases remained unmatched. Germline-derived CDR1 and CDR2 are SEHNR and FQNEAQ (reference sequence). The CDR3 bases are TGTGCCAGCAGCCGACAGGGGCCAGGCTATGGCTACACCTTC. This codes for CASSRQGPGYGYTF.

The chain carries TRBV10-3 and TRBJ2-7; TRBD2 aligns across 7 bases. V shed 4 bases, J shed 0 bases, and the junction held 9 bases outside the gene matches. The CDR3 has 16 amino acids. Germline V gene lookup returns CDR1 ENHRY and CDR2 SYGVKD. The CDR3 DNA follows: TGTGCCATCAGTGGGCGGGCTAGCGGCCTCTCCTACGAGCAGTACTTC. Its translation: CAISGRASGLSYEQYF.

The chain links TRBV19 to TRBJ1-2; the D is unclear. The CDR3 sequence is 15 residues long. CDR1 and CDR2 from the germline V gene are LNHDA and SQIVND (reference sequence). V lost 1 base and J lost 2, with 11 bases in between. In DNA form, the CDR3 reads TGTGCCAGTAGTATAGGAGGCCAGCTAAACTATGGCTACACCTTC. It is translated as CASSIGGQLNYGYTF.